These 25 T cell receptor beta chains were all obtained from the same sample, sequenced in a study of T cell repertoires in cytomegalovirus infection. TCRdb used MiXCR to reprocess the reads, holding one entry per CDR3 protein. Of roughly 320,000 distinct CDR3 sequences detected, around 9.6% appear once; the ten largest clones hold approximately 2.4%. Sequencing was done on a sample of PBMCs. Receptors were obtained from a human donor in good health (CMV status not recorded). Some clones in this sample may be carry-over from other donors' samples.

This clonotype was detected many times. This sequence joins TRBV6-2 or TRBV6-3 and TRBJ2-5; D is unclear. V was shortened by 5 bases and J by 2 bases, with 12 bases between the two germline ends. CDR3 size: 14 residues. The germline gives CDR1 MNHEY, CDR2 SVGEGT. CDR3 DNA sequence: TGTGCCAGCAGTCTAGACTGGGTGCAAGAGACCCAGTACTTC. Translated: CASSLDWVQETQYF.

This clonotype appeared many times. In nucleotides, the CDR3 is TGTGCCAGCAGTTCGGACGCCAACAGGAACACTGAAGCTTTCTTT. Translation gives CASSSDANRNTEAFF. The genes are TRBV7-6 and TRBJ1-1; D call uncertain. The germline V gene encodes CDR1 SGHVS and CDR2 FNYEAQ. This CDR3 has 15 amino acids. Trimming pared 6 bases from V and 1 base from J, leaving 15 bases between. Combining the CDR3 with reference TRBV7-6 and TRBJ1-1 gives the whole variable domain GAGVSQSPRYKVTKRGQDVALRCDPISGHVSLYWYRQALGQGPEFLTYFNYEAQQDKSGLPNDRFSAERPEGSISTLTIQRTEQRDSAMYRCASSSDANRNTEAFFGQGTRLTVV.

The table lists this clonotype with many counts. This chain links TRBV12-3 or TRBV12-4 with TRBJ1-5; 8 nucleotides match TRBD1. Losses at the gene ends were 5 bases for V and 6 bases for J; bases not matched to a gene: 3. This CDR3 comprises 13 residues. Written as DNA, the CDR3 is TGTGCCAGCAGTGGGACAGGTAGTCAGCCCCAGCATTTT. This sequence encodes CASSGTGSQPQHF.

This clonotype was found many times. This chain uses TRBV20-1 with TRBJ1-2; 11 bases map to TRBD1. Trimming removed 0 bases from V and 7 bases from J; junction bases left unmatched: 13. This CDR3 spans 17 amino acids. CDR1 is DFQATT, CDR2 SNEGSKA, per germline (reference sequence). The chain's CDR3 is CSARDRVDGTGGSGYTF. The CDR3, as DNA: TGCAGTGCTAGAGATCGTGTTGACGGGACAGGGGGTTCTGGCTACACCTTC.

This clonotype was recorded at least ten times. The V and J genes are TRBV7-2 and TRBJ2-3; TRBD1 matches at 9 bases. The CDR3 totals 14 residues. V lost 5 bases to trimming and J lost 4 bases; unmatched junction nucleotides: 4. Germline assignment: CDR1 SGHTA and CDR2 FQGNSA. In DNA, the CDR3 is TGTGCCAGCAGCATGCGACAGGGGGCAGATACGCAGTATTTT. Translation gives CASSMRQGADTQYF.

This clonotype was counted many times. This rearrangement joins TRBV7-9 to TRBJ1-2; 7 positions match TRBD1. The junction had 2 bases not matched to a gene; V was cut back by 3 bases and J by 4 bases. Germline V CDR1 and CDR2: SEHNR, FQNEAQ (reference sequence). There are 13 residues in the CDR3. For the CDR3, the DNA is TGTGCCAGCAGCTTGGGACAGTTCTATGGCTACACCTTC. Protein sequence: CASSLGQFYGYTF.

This clonotype was seen ten or more times. In DNA form, the CDR3 reads TGTGCCAGCAGTTACCTTCGGACAGGGGACTATGGCTACACCTTC. Protein sequence: CASSYLRTGDYGYTF. The chain couples TRBV6-2 or TRBV6-3 to TRBJ1-2; 9 bases match TRBD1. V trimming: 2 bases; J trimming: 3 bases; junction bases outside the gene matches: 4. CDR3 length equals 15 residues. Germline V gene data show CDR1 as MNHEY and CDR2 as SVGEGT.

The table lists this clonotype with many counts. The chain links TRBV19 to TRBJ1-2; D call uncertain. V lost 5 bases and J 5 bases, leaving 15 bases between the germline ends. Germline CDR1 and CDR2: LNHDA and SQIVND (reference sequence). This CDR3 contains 14 residues. The CDR3 coding sequence is TGTGCCAGTAGTCCCGGACGTATTCCATATGGCTACACCTTC. It encodes CASSPGRIPYGYTF.

This clonotype has a count of ten or more. The chain combines TRBV20-1 with TRBJ2-6, with D possibly being TRBD1 or TRBD2 (6 bases each). This CDR3 comprises 15 residues. The V gene's germline CDR1 is DFQATT and CDR2 SNEGSKA (reference sequence). V shed 5 bases and J shed 2 bases, with 13 bases lying between them. In nucleotides, the CDR3 is TGCAGTGCTGTCGGAAGGGGGGCTGGGGCCAACGTCCTGACTTTC. Translated: CSAVGRGAGANVLTF.

This clonotype came up many times. In DNA form, the CDR3 reads TGTGCCAGCACCGATCCCCGGGGAACGGGCAATGAGCAGTTCTTC. This gives the protein CASTDPRGTGNEQFF. The chain links TRBV6-2 or TRBV6-3 to TRBJ2-1, with a tentative D call TRBD2 (5 bases). The CDR3 is 15 residues long. CDR1 MNHEY and CDR2 SVGEGT come from the germline V gene. V was pared by 7 bases and J by 6 bases, with 19 bases between.

This clonotype was detected ten times or more. The chain uses TRBV29-1 and TRBJ1-1; TRBD1 might be the D (5 bases). In germline, CDR1 is SQVTM, CDR2 ANQGSEA. Between the trimmed V and J ends, which lost 6 bases and 1 base, there was a span of 15 bases. The CDR3 is made up of 14 amino acids. This chain's CDR3 is CSVTPGPRNTEAFF. The CDR3 DNA is TGCAGCGTCACGCCGGGACCTCGGAACACTGAAGCTTTCTTT.

This clonotype was detected many times. The chain joins TRBV19 to TRBJ1-5; D may be TRBD1 (6 bases). CDR1 is LNHDA, CDR2 SQIVND, per germline (reference sequence). The CDR3 has 15 residues. V shed 2 bases and J shed 3 bases, with 11 bases lying between them. CDR3 sequence (DNA): TGTGCCAGTAGTATATCCGGGACACCCAATCAGCCCCAGCATTTT. Its translation: CASSISGTPNQPQHF.

This clonotype was counted at least ten times. The V call is TRBV6-5, the J call TRBJ2-1; D is possibly TRBD2 (5 bases). V was clipped by 3 bases and J by 6 bases, with 15 bases between them. Germline CDR1 MNHEY, CDR2 SVGAGI. This CDR3 is built from 15 residues. In DNA, the CDR3 is TGTGCCAGCAGTTATTTTGGCCAGGCGGGCAATGAGCAGTTCTTC. Amino acids: CASSYFGQAGNEQFF.

The rearrangement uses TRBV28 and TRBJ1-5, with D hard to call. The CDR3 consists of 12 residues. V was shortened by 10 bases and J by 7 bases, with 14 bases between the two germline ends. The germline V gene encodes CDR1 MDHEN and CDR2 SYDVKM. The CDR3 protein is CATQTRRQPQHF. CDR3 bases: TGTGCCACCCAAACAAGGAGGCAGCCCCAGCATTTT.

This clonotype was observed at least ten times. The V gene is TRBV19, the J gene TRBJ2-3; 7 nucleotides line up with TRBD1. Germline V lookup: CDR1 LNHDA, CDR2 SQIVND (reference sequence). V lost 6 bases to trimming and J lost 2 bases; unmatched junction nucleotides: 8. The CDR3 spans 15 residues. CDR3 in amino acids: CASSRAGQDTDTQYF. The CDR3 bases are TGTGCCAGTAGCCGGGCCGGACAGGACACAGATACGCAGTATTTT. Full variable domain (missing parts from reference TRBV19 and TRBJ2-3): DGGITQSPKYLFRKEGQNVTLSCEQNLNHDAMYWYRQDPGQGLRLIYYSQIVNDFQKGDIAEGYSVSREKKESFPLTVTSAQKNPTAFYLCASSRAGQDTDTQYFGPGTRLTVL.

In its sample, this clonotype was seen many times. The chain couples TRBV7-2 to TRBJ1-5; D gene uncertain. Trimming cost V 5 bases and J 7 bases, with 12 bases left between them. This CDR3 is 13 amino acids long. CDR1 is SGHTA and CDR2 is FQGNSA in the germline V gene. The CDR3 protein is CASSQSVGQPQHF. CDR3 nucleotide sequence: TGTGCCAGCAGCCAATCCGTAGGACAGCCCCAGCATTTT.

This clonotype was observed many times. The V call is TRBV25-1, the J call TRBJ1-4; D gene ambiguous. Germline-derived CDR1 and CDR2 are MGHDK and SYGVNS. V was clipped by 5 bases and J by 0 bases, with 7 bases between them. This CDR3 comprises 14 residues. The chain's CDR3 is CASSTRTTNEKLFF. The CDR3 DNA follows: TGTGCCAGCAGTACCAGGACAACTAATGAAAAACTGTTTTTT. The complete variable domain, with remaining parts taken from reference TRBV25-1 and TRBJ1-4, reads EADIYQTPRYLVIGTGKKITLECSQTMGHDKMYWYQQDPGMELHLIHYSYGVNSTEKGDLSSESTVSRIRTEHFPLTLESARPSHTSQYLCASSTRTTNEKLFFGSGTQLSVL.

The rearrangement joins TRBV12-3 or TRBV12-4 to TRBJ2-7; 10 bases agree with TRBD1. V shed 5 bases and J 5 bases; nucleotides not matched to a gene: 15. This CDR3 has 17 amino acids. The CDR3 is CASSPPLGGQGWHEQYF. CDR3 bases: TGTGCCAGCAGTCCGCCCCTGGGGGGACAGGGGTGGCACGAGCAGTACTTC.

This clonotype came up many times. This chain joins TRBV10-2 and TRBJ1-1, with D maybe TRBD1 (6 bases). The V and J ends lost 8 bases and 1 base respectively, with 17 bases between them. The CDR3 loop spans 15 amino acids. Germline-derived CDR1 and CDR2 are WSHSY and SAAADI. In nucleotides, the CDR3 is TGCGCCAGCTTCGAGTACCGGGGACAGAACACTGAAGCTTTCTTT. It specifies CASFEYRGQNTEAFF.

This clonotype was recorded many times. V is TRBV27 and J is TRBJ1-4; D gene uncertain. V lost 10 bases and J 7 bases, leaving 10 bases between the germline ends. The CDR3 is made up of 11 amino acids. Germline V gene lookup returns CDR1 MNHEY and CDR2 SMNVEV (reference sequence). The CDR3 spells CATATGEKLFF. DNA of the CDR3: TGTGCCACCGCAACCGGTGAAAAACTGTTTTTT. The complete variable domain, with remaining parts taken from reference TRBV27 and TRBJ1-4, reads EAQVTQNPRYLITVTGKKLTVTCSQNMNHEYMSWYRQDPGLGLRQIYYSMNVEVTDKGDVPEGYKVSRKEKRNFPLILESPSPNQTSLYFCATATGEKLFFGSGTQLSVL.

This clonotype has ten or more counts. V usage is TRBV5-4 and J usage is TRBJ2-2; possible D gene TRBD1, 6 bases. This CDR3 comprises 14 residues. The V gene lost 6 bases and the J gene lost 1 base, with 10 bases spanning the gap. Germline assignment: CDR1 SGHNT and CDR2 YYREEE (reference sequence). CDR3 DNA sequence: TGTGCCAGCAAGAGGACAGAGAACACCGGGGAGCTGTTTTTT. It specifies CASKRTENTGELFF.

This clonotype showed up just a few times. The CDR3 coding sequence is TGCAGCGTTGAAGACCAGGACAGGGTTAGGAGCTATGGCTACACCTTC. Amino acids: CSVEDQDRVRSYGYTF. The genes are TRBV29-1 and TRBJ1-2; 8 bases are shared with TRBD1. CDR1 is SQVTM and CDR2 is ANQGSEA in the germline V gene. CDR3 length: 16 amino acids. After removal of 0 bases from V and 4 bases from J, the junction contained 10 bases not matched to a gene.

The chain joins TRBV18 to TRBJ2-6, with a tentative D call TRBD1 (6 bases). The CDR3 has 17 amino acids. The V gene lost 2 bases and the J gene lost 0 bases, with 11 bases spanning the gap. Germline V gives CDR1 KGHSH, CDR2 LQKENI. The DNA for the CDR3 is TGTGCCAGCTCACCAATGACAGGCCTCTCTGGGGCCAACGTCCTGACTTTC. Protein sequence: CASSPMTGLSGANVLTF.

This clonotype was seen many times. CDR3 protein: CASSQLRGHQETQYF. The CDR3 DNA sequence: TGTGCCAGCAGTCAGCTTCGGGGGCACCAAGAGACCCAGTACTTC. This chain uses TRBV28 with TRBJ2-5, with D perhaps given as TRBD1 or TRBD2 (6 bases each). Germline V gene data show CDR1 as MDHEN and CDR2 as SYDVKM. The CDR3 is 15 residues long. V lost 5 bases, J lost 0 bases, and 13 bases lay in between.

The chain is built from TRBV29-1 and TRBJ1-1; TRBD1 is a possible D gene (6 bases). The CDR3 consists of 15 residues. Germline CDR1 reads SQVTM; CDR2 reads ANQGSEA. Trimming pared 2 bases from V and 5 bases from J, leaving 18 bases between. The CDR3 region is CSVERWGGGGTEAFF. CDR3 DNA sequence: TGCAGCGTTGAAAGGTGGGGGGGCGGTGGTACTGAAGCTTTCTTT.